The next 8 T cell receptor beta chains were all read from a single sample in a study of cytomegalovirus exposure and HLA in healthy donors. It was with 60 Vbeta and 13 Jbeta primers that the PCR ran. The assay was immunoSEQ multiplex PCR, and TCRdb's table has in-frame clones only and misses some. This sample has 180,000 or so clones, with approximately 9.5% found just once. Sequencing used PBMCs. The receptor set was obtained from a woman aged 25 to 39 in good health and CMV-seropositive.

The chain recombines TRBV30 with TRBJ1-6, with TRBD1 identical over 9 bases. The CDR3 has 15 residues. CDR1 and CDR2 from the germline V gene are GTSNPN and SVGIG (reference sequence). V shed 0 bases and J 10 bases; nucleotides not matched to a gene: 7. Here the CDR3 DNA reads TGTGCCTGGAGTGTACTGGGGACAGGGCAGTCACCCCTCCACTTT. It specifies CAWSVLGTGQSPLHF.

This clone was counted between two and nine times. As DNA, the CDR3 is TGTGCCTGGAGTGGTATGGAGCAGTTCTTC. Its protein is CAWSGMEQFF. The rearrangement joins TRBV30 to TRBJ2-1, with D unclear. Trimming shortened V by 1 base and J by 10 bases, and 5 bases separated the two germline ends. The CDR3 runs to 10 residues. Germline lookup yields CDR1 GTSNPN and CDR2 SVGIG (reference sequence).

The chain links TRBV9 to TRBJ2-3; TRBD2 matches 8 bases. Germline values: CDR1 SGDLS, CDR2 YYNGEE. J gave up 2 bases and V 3 bases, and 5 bases lay outside the gene matches. CDR3 length: 15 residues. The CDR3 loop reads CASSAKTSVTDTQYF. The DNA of the CDR3 is TGTGCCAGCAGCGCGAAGACTAGCGTCACAGATACGCAGTATTTT.

CDR3 in amino acids: CASGRQGSEKLFF. The CDR3 DNA follows: TGTGCCAGCGGCCGACAGGGTTCTGAAAAACTGTTTTTT. The chain recombines TRBV7-9 with TRBJ1-4; TRBD1 agrees at 7 bases. This CDR3 comprises 13 residues. The V gene end was trimmed by 8 bases and the J gene end by 7 bases; junction bases not matched to a gene: 7. Germline loops: CDR1 SEHNR, CDR2 FQNEAQ (reference sequence).

The chain carries TRBV2 and TRBJ2-1; TRBD2 matches 9 bases. The CDR3 has 14 amino acids. V shed 2 bases and J 10 bases; nucleotides not matched to a gene: 6. Germline V CDR1 and CDR2: SNHLY, FYNNEI. CDR3 sequence: CASSEIAGVREQFF. The CDR3 DNA sequence: TGTGCCAGCAGTGAAATAGCGGGAGTGCGGGAGCAGTTCTTC.

The gene calls are TRBV2 and TRBJ2-5; TRBD2 is a possible D gene (5 bases). The CDR3 is made up of 11 amino acids. Between the trimmed V and J ends, which lost 8 bases and 11 bases, there was a span of 15 bases. Germline CDR1 SNHLY, CDR2 FYNNEI. CDR3 nucleotide sequence: TGTGCCAGCTCCCTCGGGGATAGGCAGTACTTC. It encodes CASSLGDRQYF.

The CDR3 loop reads CASSVGAGDQPQHF. In DNA, the CDR3 is TGTGCCAGCAGTGTTGGGGCAGGCGATCAGCCCCAGCATTTT. The V gene is TRBV6-1, the J gene TRBJ1-5; the D gene is possibly TRBD1 (5 bases). This CDR3 has 14 amino acids. CDR1 and CDR2 (germline): MNHNS, SASEGT. V lost 4 bases, J lost 5 bases, and 12 bases lay in between.

The rearrangement links TRBV19 to TRBJ2-7; D perhaps matches TRBD1 (6 bases). CDR3 size: 13 residues. Germline CDR1 LNHDA, CDR2 SQIVND (reference sequence). V gave up 5 bases and J gave up 3 bases, with 11 bases separating them. The CDR3: CASSGGQFYEQYF. CDR3 coding DNA: TGTGCCAGTAGTGGAGGACAGTTCTACGAGCAGTACTTC.